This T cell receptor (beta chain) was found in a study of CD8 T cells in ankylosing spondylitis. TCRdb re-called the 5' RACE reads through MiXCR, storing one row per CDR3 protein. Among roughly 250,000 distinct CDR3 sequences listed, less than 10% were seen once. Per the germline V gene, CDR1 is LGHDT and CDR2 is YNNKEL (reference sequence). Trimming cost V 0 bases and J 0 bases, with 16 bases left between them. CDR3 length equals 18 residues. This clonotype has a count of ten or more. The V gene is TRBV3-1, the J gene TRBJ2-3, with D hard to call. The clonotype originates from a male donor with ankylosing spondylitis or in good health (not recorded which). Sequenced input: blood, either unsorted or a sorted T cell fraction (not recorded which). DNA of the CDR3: TGTGCCAGCAGCCAAGAGGCCATTGACTCTCCTAGCACAGATACGCAGTATTTT. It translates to CASSQEAIDSPSTDTQYF.